The text below deals with one T cell receptor (beta chain). The data originate from a study of blood T cell repertoires in COVID-19. Study details: From the United States, Italy and Spain came samples of acute and convalescent COVID-19. Sources were T cells, B-cell-depleted T cells, or PBMCs; the material itself was cDNA or gDNA.

Original processing methods: Amplification from reference gene primers served as the basis for estimated nucleated cell counts. Some clones are missing from TCRdb's copy, which holds only in-frame ones; the method was immunoSEQ multiplex PCR. V and J calls and clone size come straight from that table; D and trimming were deduced from the DNA. Here the sample spans roughly 100,000 clones, approximately 83% being singletons. The germline gives CDR1 GTSNPN, CDR2 SVGIG (reference sequence). The CDR3 totals 13 residues. The ends lost 2 bases at V and 8 bases at J; junction bases unmatched: 5. The receptor's source is a man in his fifties with acute or convalescent COVID-19. This chain links TRBV30 with TRBJ1-4, with 7 positions matching TRBD1. The specimen was peripheral blood. CDR3 nucleotides: TGTGCCTGGAGTTTGAGACAGGGCGAAAAACTGTTTTTT. Translation: CAWSLRQGEKLFF.